This entry lists 4 T cell receptor beta chains sequenced from one sample in a study of OX40 agonist ivuxolimab in advanced cancers. TCRdb's table, derived via immunoSEQ multiplex PCR, lists solely in-frame clones and lacks some. The sample holds over 65,000 clones, under 85% seen once. The specimen comprised CD4+ or CD8+ T cells sorted from blood, sampled in a trial of the OX40 agonist ivuxolimab. All receptors come from an adult with an advanced solid tumor such as melanoma, head and neck, liver or kidney cancer.

The chain employs TRBV28 and TRBJ1-5, with a weak D call TRBD1 (6 bases). Germline V gene data show CDR1 as MDHEN and CDR2 as SYDVKM. This CDR3 contains 15 residues. V shed 4 bases and J shed 7 bases, with 17 bases lying between them. CDR3 in amino acids: CASSSEGGYEQPQHF. The CDR3 nucleotides are TGTGCCAGCAGTTCGGAGGGGGGGTATGAACAGCCCCAGCATTTT.

The rearrangement uses TRBV27 and TRBJ2-3; 8 bases line up with TRBD2. With 8 bases clipped from V and 8 bases from J, the junction kept 15 bases outside the gene matches. CDR3 size: 15 residues. Germline V gene data show CDR1 as MNHEY and CDR2 as SMNVEV (reference sequence). Written as DNA, the CDR3 is TGTGCCAGCGACACGAGCGGGAGTCGGGGGGGTACGCAGTATTTT. Translation: CASDTSGSRGGTQYF.

The chain has TRBV4-1 and TRBJ1-4; tentative D call: TRBD1 (6 bases). V was shortened by 4 bases and J by 6 bases, with 9 bases between the two germline ends. There are 13 residues in the CDR3. In germline, CDR1 is MGHRA, CDR2 YSYEKL. CDR3 nucleotide sequence: TGCGCCAGCAGCCGCAAGGGGGATGAAAAACTGTTTTTT. This translates into CASSRKGDEKLFF.

The chain has TRBV5-1 and TRBJ2-1; the match to TRBD1 covers 9 bases. With 7 bases clipped from V and 6 bases from J, the junction kept 14 bases outside the gene matches. Germline V gene lookup returns CDR1 SGHRS and CDR2 YFSETQ. The CDR3 covers 16 residues. CDR3 protein: CASVGQGGPSGNEQFF. As DNA, the CDR3 is TGCGCCAGCGTGGGACAGGGAGGCCCCTCGGGCAATGAGCAGTTCTTC.